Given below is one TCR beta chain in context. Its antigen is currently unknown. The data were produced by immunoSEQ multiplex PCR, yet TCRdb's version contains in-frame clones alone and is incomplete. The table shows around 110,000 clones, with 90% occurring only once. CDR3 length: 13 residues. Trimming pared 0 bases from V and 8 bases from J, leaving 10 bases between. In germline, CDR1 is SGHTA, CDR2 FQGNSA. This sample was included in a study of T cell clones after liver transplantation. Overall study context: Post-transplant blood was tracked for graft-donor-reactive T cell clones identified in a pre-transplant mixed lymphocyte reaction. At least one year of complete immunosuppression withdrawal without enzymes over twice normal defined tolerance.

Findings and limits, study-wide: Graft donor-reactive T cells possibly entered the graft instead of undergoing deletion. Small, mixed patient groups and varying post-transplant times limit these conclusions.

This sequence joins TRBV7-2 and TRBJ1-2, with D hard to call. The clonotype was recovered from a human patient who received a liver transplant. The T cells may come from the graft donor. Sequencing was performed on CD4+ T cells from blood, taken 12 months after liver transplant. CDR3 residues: CASSLALGGGYTF. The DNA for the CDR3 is TGTGCCAGCAGCTTAGCGCTCGGAGGGGGCTACACCTTC.